One and the same sample provided the 18 T cell receptor beta chains below, sequenced in a study of shared clonotypes between healthy human individuals. Sequenced by immunoSEQ multiplex PCR; TCRdb stores in-frame clones only, minus some. The profile shows about half a million clones, 60% to 80% of them singletons. Input material: PBMCs. The origin of the receptors is a woman aged 40 to 50 in good health. Some clones in this sample may be carry-over from other donors' samples.

This clone showed up just a few times. The rearrangement joins TRBV2 to TRBJ1-1; weak D call: TRBD1 (5 bases). CDR1 and CDR2 (germline): SNHLY, FYNNEI. V dropped 6 bases and J dropped 3 bases, with 8 bases sitting between them. CDR3 length equals 12 residues. CDR3 DNA sequence: TGTGCCAGCAGGGACACCTACACTGAAGCTTTCTTT. This translates into CASRDTYTEAFF.

This chain joins TRBV30 and TRBJ1-5; D gene uncertain. This CDR3 has 13 amino acids. Trimming stripped 5 bases from V and 3 bases from J, with 11 bases between. Germline loops: CDR1 GTSNPN, CDR2 SVGIG (reference sequence). The CDR3 is CAWSGSYNQPQHF. DNA of the CDR3: TGTGCCTGGTCTGGGAGCTACAATCAGCCCCAGCATTTT.

This clone was counted once. V is TRBV5-1 and J is TRBJ2-1, with D tentatively TRBD1 (5 bases). Trimming pared 0 bases from V and 6 bases from J, leaving 19 bases between. Germline V CDR1 and CDR2: SGHRS, YFSETQ. The CDR3 is 17 residues long. CDR3 sequence (DNA): TGCGCCAGCAGCTTGGACCCCCCGTCAGGGCCACGCAATGAGCAGTTCTTC. Its translation is CASSLDPPSGPRNEQFF.

The chain is built from TRBV6-1 and TRBJ2-2; 7 nucleotides match TRBD2. Trimming removed 2 bases from V and 6 bases from J; junction bases left unmatched: 6. The CDR3 is 15 residues long. Germline V lookup: CDR1 MNHNS, CDR2 SASEGT. CDR3 region: CASSELGEGPGELFF. The DNA for the CDR3 is TGTGCCAGCAGTGAACTGGGGGAGGGACCCGGGGAGCTGTTTTTT.

The genes are TRBV7-2 and TRBJ2-2; D call uncertain. There are 16 residues in the CDR3. Germline CDR1 SGHTA, CDR2 FQGNSA. V lost 5 bases and J lost 0, with 13 bases in between. CDR3 amino acids: CASSPIPFANTGELFF. DNA of the CDR3: TGTGCCAGCAGCCCCATTCCGTTCGCGAACACCGGGGAGCTGTTTTTT.

The rearrangement uses TRBV6-6 and TRBJ2-2; 8 bases align to TRBD2. The CDR3 loop spans 15 amino acids. The V gene's germline CDR1 is MNHNY and CDR2 SVGAGI (reference sequence). V lost 4 bases, J lost 5 bases, and 6 bases stayed unmatched. CDR3 DNA: TGTGCCAGCAGTTCCGGACTAGCAGAAACCGGGGAGCTGTTTTTT. Encoded protein: CASSSGLAETGELFF.

The rearrangement links TRBV6-5 to TRBJ2-7, with D possibly TRBD1 on 6 matching bases. Germline V gives CDR1 MNHEY, CDR2 SVGAGI. The CDR3 runs 13 residues. Trimming took off 2 bases at V and 3 bases at J, with 8 bases between the two ends. For the CDR3, the DNA is TGTGCCAGCAGTTACGACAGGCGCTACGAGCAGTACTTC. Its protein product is CASSYDRRYEQYF.

The V and J genes are TRBV6-5 and TRBJ1-4, with no clear D. V lost 3 bases and J 3 bases, leaving 11 bases between the germline ends. The germline gives CDR1 MNHEY, CDR2 SVGAGI. The CDR3 sequence is 15 residues long. DNA for the CDR3: TGTGCCAGCAGTTATAGACTCGGGGCTAATGAAAAACTGTTTTTT. Translation: CASSYRLGANEKLFF.

The V gene is TRBV19, the J gene TRBJ1-6; D is unresolved. This CDR3 contains 18 residues. V shed 5 bases and J shed 4 bases, with 21 bases lying between them. Germline V lookup: CDR1 LNHDA, CDR2 SQIVND (reference sequence). The CDR3 is CASSPPARGLGYNSPLHF. CDR3 DNA: TGTGCCAGTAGTCCCCCGGCTCGGGGATTGGGGTATAATTCACCCCTCCACTTT. Full variable domain (missing parts from reference TRBV19 and TRBJ1-6): DGGITQSPKYLFRKEGQNVTLSCEQNLNHDAMYWYRQDPGQGLRLIYYSQIVNDFQKGDIAEGYSVSREKKESFPLTVTSAQKNPTAFYLCASSPPARGLGYNSPLHFGNGTRLTVT.

The CDR3 bases are TGTGCCAGCAGCCAGGCAGGTGAAAAACTGTTTTTT. Its translation: CASSQAGEKLFF. The gene calls are TRBV7-8 and TRBJ1-4; D call uncertain. With 5 bases removed from V and 7 bases from J, the gap between germline ends came to 8 bases. The CDR3 has 12 amino acids. Germline CDR1 is SGHVS and CDR2 is FQNEAQ.

CDR3 region: CASSQSNSGNTIYF. The CDR3 coding sequence is TGTGCCAGCAGCCAAAGCAACTCTGGAAACACCATATATTTT. The chain links TRBV7-3 to TRBJ1-3; D gene unclear. The V end was cut by 5 bases, the J end by 0 bases, with 8 bases between. This CDR3 comprises 14 residues. Germline V CDR1 and CDR2: SGHTA, FQGTGA.

This chain connects TRBV30 to TRBJ1-6; D gene uncertain. The CDR3 runs 12 residues. CDR1 is GTSNPN, CDR2 SVGIG, per germline (reference sequence). Between the trimmed V and J ends, which lost 2 bases and 8 bases, there was a span of 7 bases. The CDR3, as DNA: TGTGCCTGGAGTCTAGCGGATTCACCCCTCCACTTT. Translating gives CAWSLADSPLHF. Filled out from reference TRBV30 and TRBJ1-6, the complete variable domain reads SQTIHQWPATLVQPVGSPLSLECTVEGTSNPNLYWYRQAAGRGLQLLFYSVGIGQISSEVPQNLSASRPQDRQFILSSKKLLLSDSGFYLCAWSLADSPLHFGNGTRLTVT.

The chain employs TRBV19 and TRBJ2-2; the match to TRBD2 covers 11 bases. CDR1 and CDR2 (germline): LNHDA, SQIVND (reference sequence). The junction had 10 bases not matched to a gene; V was cut back by 5 bases and J by 5 bases. This CDR3 has 17 residues. CDR3 loop: CASSGTIAGGLTGELFF. CDR3 coding DNA: TGTGCCAGTAGTGGGACAATAGCGGGAGGGTTGACCGGGGAGCTGTTTTTT. Using reference TRBV19 and TRBJ2-2 for the parts outside the CDR3, the full variable domain is DGGITQSPKYLFRKEGQNVTLSCEQNLNHDAMYWYRQDPGQGLRLIYYSQIVNDFQKGDIAEGYSVSREKKESFPLTVTSAQKNPTAFYLCASSGTIAGGLTGELFFGEGSRLTVL.

The V and J genes are TRBV4-3 and TRBJ2-1, with unresolved D. Germline assignment: CDR1 LGHNA and CDR2 YSLEER. The CDR3 has 15 amino acids. V was pared by 0 bases and J by 4 bases, with 10 bases between. CDR3 region: CASSQDANSYNEQFF. The CDR3 nucleotides read TGCGCCAGCAGCCAAGACGCCAACTCTTACAATGAGCAGTTCTTC.

This clone has only one observation. The chain couples TRBV6-1 to TRBJ2-2, with D possibly matching TRBD1 (5 bases). Germline-derived CDR1 and CDR2 are MNHNS and SASEGT. V was shortened by 3 bases and J by 7 bases, with 12 bases between the two germline ends. The CDR3 is 14 residues long. This CDR3 is CASSDRDGSGELFF. Here the CDR3 DNA reads TGTGCCAGCAGTGACAGGGATGGTAGCGGGGAGCTGTTTTTT.

A single count supports this clone. The CDR3 DNA reads as TGTGCCAGTAGTTTCCCCCGGGTCTTGGGTGAAGACAATGAGCAGTTCTTC. Protein product: CASSFPRVLGEDNEQFF. The chain joins TRBV19 to TRBJ2-1, with D unclear. Trimming left V 5 bases short and J 5 bases short, with 22 bases between. Germline CDR1 is LNHDA and CDR2 is SQIVND (reference sequence). The CDR3 consists of 17 residues.

This clone showed up many times. The chain links TRBV2 to TRBJ2-5; TRBD2 aligns across 7 bases. Germline V CDR1 and CDR2: SNHLY, FYNNEI. CDR3 length: 15 amino acids. V shed 6 bases, J shed 5 bases, and the junction held 12 bases outside the gene matches. The CDR3 bases are TGTGCCAGCAGCCGAGGGGCTACTAGCGATGAGACCCAGTACTTC. Its translation: CASSRGATSDETQYF.

The V gene is TRBV10-2, the J gene TRBJ2-1; tentative D call: TRBD2 (5 bases). This CDR3 comprises 11 residues. Germline CDR1 is WSHSY and CDR2 is SAAADI. Trimming stripped 8 bases from V and 11 bases from J, with 13 bases between. CDR3 nucleotides: TGCGCCAGCTCGCCGGGAATCAAGCAGTTCTTC. Translated, it gives CASSPGIKQFF.